The sequence of this T cell receptor (beta chain) was determined in a study of shared clonotypes between healthy human individuals. This table comes from immunoSEQ multiplex PCR, and its TCRdb copy is limited to in-frame clones, with some not included. The sample yields about 770,000 clones, roughly two thirds seen once. V was trimmed by 3 bases and J by 4 bases, leaving 14 bases between them. This CDR3 is 15 amino acids long. Germline V gives CDR1 SGHAT, CDR2 FQNNGV. The genes are TRBV11-2 and TRBJ2-3; D is undetermined. This receptor was identified in a woman aged 25 to 45 in good health. Sequences were obtained from memory CD4+ T cells sorted from blood. The subset was: CD45RA-negative fraction. The CDR3 coding sequence is TGTGCCAGCAGCTTGGCCCGCTTTGGCGCAGATACGCAGTATTTT. Amino acid sequence: CASSLARFGADTQYF.